The 31 T cell receptor beta chains listed next were all sequenced from one sample in a study of Graves' ophthalmopathy and Graves' hyperthyroidism. Beta-chain TCR CDR3 regions were amplified from RNA transcripts. RT-PCR in the first round used HTBI primers; a second-round multiplex PCR followed. TCRdb used MiXCR to reprocess the multiplex PCR reads, holding one entry per CDR3 protein. The sample gives about 700,000 distinct CDR3 sequences, approximately 40% of which show up once; approximately 43% is in the top ten. Sequencing was carried out using peripheral blood. The receptors come from an adult man with Graves' ophthalmopathy.

The genes are TRBV29-1 and TRBJ2-2, with D perhaps TRBD1 or TRBD2 (5 bases each). Deletions cut 5 bases from V and 1 base from J, with 17 bases between. This CDR3 comprises 16 residues. CDR1 and CDR2 from the germline V gene are SQVTM and ANQGSEA. CDR3 residues: CSVQFYGTGNTGELFF. Here the CDR3 DNA reads TGCAGCGTTCAATTCTACGGGACGGGGAACACCGGGGAGCTGTTTTTT.

The chain combines TRBV19 with TRBJ1-5; 10 bases align to TRBD1. The CDR3 is 14 residues long. Losses at the gene ends were 8 bases for V and 9 bases for J; bases not matched to a gene: 10. The germline CDR1 and CDR2 sequences are LNHDA and SQIVND (reference sequence). CDR3 in amino acids: CASVGQGRARPQHF. The CDR3 DNA sequence: TGTGCCAGTGTGGGACAGGGGCGAGCAAGGCCCCAGCATTTT.

This clonotype was counted many times. In nucleotides, the CDR3 is TGTGCCAGCAGCCGATCGATAGGGAATAATTCACCCCTCCACTTT. Protein product: CASSRSIGNNSPLHF. The chain joins TRBV7-2 to TRBJ1-6; D uncertain. Germline loops: CDR1 SGHTA, CDR2 FQGNSA. The CDR3 has 15 residues. Trimming cost V 5 bases and J 5 bases, with 13 bases left between them.

This clonotype was counted many times. The rearrangement joins TRBV10-3 to TRBJ1-1; no clear D gene. The ends were cut back, 3 bases at V and 1 base at J, with 6 bases in the middle. Germline V gene lookup returns CDR1 ENHRY and CDR2 SYGVKD. The CDR3 totals 13 residues. CDR3 sequence (DNA): TGTGCCATCAGTGAAGGCCAGAACACTGAAGCTTTCTTT. Protein: CAISEGQNTEAFF.

The gene calls are TRBV29-1 and TRBJ1-2; tentative D call: TRBD1 (5 bases). CDR1 is SQVTM and CDR2 is ANQGSEA in the germline V gene. This CDR3 is 13 amino acids long. Trimming removed 4 bases from V and 4 bases from J, with 13 bases in between. The DNA of the CDR3 is TGCAGCGTTGTCCCGGGGGAGCTCTATGGCTACACCTTC. Residues: CSVVPGELYGYTF. The full variable domain, with the rest looked up from reference TRBV29-1 and TRBJ1-2, is SAVISQKPSRDICQRGTSLTIQCQVDSQVTMMFWYRQQPGQSLTLIATANQGSEATYESGFVIDKFPISRPNLTFSTLTVSNMSPEDSSIYLCSVVPGELYGYTFGSGTRLTVV.

The genes are TRBV3-1 and TRBJ1-5; 7 positions agree with TRBD1. There are 15 residues in the CDR3. V lost 3 bases, J lost 1 base, and 3 bases stayed unmatched. Germline-derived CDR1 and CDR2 are LGHDT and YNNKEL (reference sequence). The chain's CDR3 is CASSQTGRSNQPQHF. The DNA for the CDR3 is TGTGCCAGCAGCCAGACAGGGAGGAGCAATCAGCCCCAGCATTTT.

A note on this clonotype: Lacking the conserved final phenylalanine or tryptophan, this CDR3 likely reflects a read error. The limits of the CDR3 on the DNA are not certain, so only TCRdb's listed CDR3 is given. The V gene is TRBV12-3 or TRBV12-4, the J gene TRBJ1-2; TRBD1 was called by the table and not checked on the DNA. A total of 12 residues make up the CDR3, ends included. CDR3 residues: CASSLGGFGDTL.

This clonotype has just a few counts. CDR3 loop: CASSQETGDETQYF. CDR3 sequence (DNA): TGCGCCAGCAGCCAGGAGACAGGGGATGAGACCCAGTACTTC. This chain uses TRBV4-3 with TRBJ2-5; 8 bases are a match to TRBD1. The CDR3 has 14 residues. Germline V gene data show CDR1 as LGHNA and CDR2 as YSLEER. The J segment lost 5 bases and the V segment lost 3 bases, leaving 5 bases of the junction unmatched.

There are a few counts of this clonotype. The rearrangement joins TRBV20-1 to TRBJ1-6, with D possibly matching TRBD1 (5 bases). The CDR3 totals 15 residues. Trimming removed 3 bases at V and 7 bases at J, with 16 bases between. Looked up from germline, CDR1 is DFQATT and CDR2 is SNEGSKA (reference sequence). The CDR3 DNA reads as TGCAGTGCTAGCCCCACGCGGGGCCGAAATTCACCCCTCCACTTT. This encodes CSASPTRGRNSPLHF.

Concerning this clonotype itself: This sequence may be a read error, since a much larger clone differs from it by one base. The chain joins TRBV14 to TRBJ1-4; TRBD1 matches 7 bases. The CDR3 is made up of 13 amino acids. Germline V CDR1 and CDR2: SGHDN, FVKESK. The CDR3 DNA follows: TGTGCCAGCAGCAAGGCAGGGGGTGAAAAACTGCTTTTT. Amino acid sequence: CASSKAGGEKLLF.

Notes on this clonotype: A junction boundary mismatches the germline segment, possibly from a read error. As DNA, the CDR3 is TGTGCCAGCAGGTCACTAGCGGGGGGCAACGTCCTGACTTTC. The encoded protein is CASRSLAGGNVLTF. The V and J genes are TRBV7-2 and TRBJ2-6, with 12 bases fitting TRBD2. Germline V gives CDR1 SGHTA, CDR2 FQGNSA. The CDR3 loop spans 14 amino acids.

V gene TRBV7-2 combines with J gene TRBJ2-2; 9 nucleotides match TRBD2. Germline V lookup: CDR1 SGHTA, CDR2 FQGNSA. V was clipped by 5 bases and J by 7 bases; unmatched bases: 8. This CDR3 is 15 amino acids long. CDR3 region: CASSRAGGRIGELFF. DNA of the CDR3: TGTGCCAGCAGCCGCGCGGGGGGGCGGATCGGGGAGCTGTTTTTT.

This chain uses TRBV7-9 with TRBJ1-6, with 9 bases aligning to TRBD1. CDR1 and CDR2 from the germline V gene are SEHNR and FQNEAQ (reference sequence). This CDR3 is built from 15 residues. V lost 5 bases, J lost 9 bases, and 8 bases stayed unmatched. The chain's CDR3 is CASSRTGGMSSPLHF. DNA for the CDR3: TGTGCCAGCAGCCGAACAGGGGGCATGAGTTCACCCCTCCACTTT.

The J gene is TRBJ1-3, the V gene TRBV10-3; D ambiguous. Trimming cost V 5 bases and J 2 bases, with 4 bases left between them. The CDR3 has 12 residues. Germline lookup yields CDR1 ENHRY and CDR2 SYGVKD. The CDR3 sequence is CAISFTGNTIYF. The CDR3 DNA follows: TGTGCCATCAGTTTCACTGGAAACACCATATATTTT.

As concerns this clonotype: Compared with germline, one end of the junction differs, possibly owing to a read error. The chain uses TRBV11-2 and TRBJ1-6, with TRBD1 as a possible D gene (6 bases). Germline V gives CDR1 SGHAT, CDR2 FQNNGV. This CDR3 has 13 residues. Written as DNA, the CDR3 is TGCAGCGCCGGAGGGGGGGGAACTTCACCCCTCCACTTT. Translated: CSAGGGGTSPLHF.

The rearrangement links TRBV15 to TRBJ1-1; D ambiguous. CDR3 length equals 15 residues. Germline V CDR1 and CDR2: LNHNV, YYDKDF (reference sequence). V lost 0 bases and J 3 bases, leaving 11 bases between the germline ends. DNA for the CDR3: TGTGCCACCAGCAGAGATCGGAGCATGGACACTGAAGCTTTCTTT. Encoded protein: CATSRDRSMDTEAFF.

This clonotype was counted ten times or more. V usage is TRBV7-9 and J usage is TRBJ2-7; 10 bases are shared with TRBD2. The CDR3 loop spans 15 amino acids. CDR1 is SEHNR, CDR2 FQNEAQ, per germline (reference sequence). The ends lost 2 bases at V and 5 bases at J; junction bases unmatched: 6. CDR3 coding DNA: TGTGCCAGCAGCTTAAGCGGGACTAGCGTCCACGAGCAGTACTTC. Its translation is CASSLSGTSVHEQYF.

This clonotype was seen a handful of times. The chain has TRBV4-1 and TRBJ2-7, with D maybe TRBD1 (6 bases). Germline loops: CDR1 MGHRA, CDR2 YSYEKL. CDR3 length equals 16 residues. The germline V and J ends were trimmed by 0 bases and 4 bases, with 16 bases remaining between them. This chain's CDR3 is CASSQDHRVALYEQYF. The CDR3 bases are TGCGCCAGCAGCCAAGATCACAGGGTCGCCTTGTACGAGCAGTACTTC.

The table lists this clonotype with a few counts. The chain carries TRBV7-2 and TRBJ2-5; tentatively, D is TRBD1 or TRBD2 (5 bases each). Trimming shortened V by 4 bases and J by 4 bases, and 13 bases separated the two germline ends. Germline V gene data show CDR1 as SGHTA and CDR2 as FQGNSA. The CDR3 is made up of 14 amino acids. The DNA for the CDR3 is TGTGCCAGCAGCTCTCAGGGAGTAGGAGAGACCCAGTACTTC. Protein: CASSSQGVGETQYF.

The chain employs TRBV25-1 and TRBJ2-5; unclear D gene. Germline CDR1 is MGHDK and CDR2 is SYGVNS. Trimming removed 10 bases at V and 0 bases at J, with 9 bases between. The CDR3 has 12 amino acids. The CDR3 nucleotides read TGTGCCAACATACACCACCAAGAGACCCAGTACTTC. Translating it yields CANIHHQETQYF.

This clonotype was seen repeatedly, ten times or more. The chain recombines TRBV12-3 or TRBV12-4 with TRBJ1-1, with D hard to call. This CDR3 has 13 residues. V shed 6 bases and J shed 2 bases, with 10 bases lying between them. CDR3 sequence reads: CASSQRRNTEAFF. In DNA, the CDR3 is TGTGCCAGCAGCCAGAGACGTAACACTGAAGCTTTCTTT.

This chain uses TRBV11-2 with TRBJ1-2; perhaps TRBD1 as D (5 bases). This CDR3 comprises 15 residues. Trimming stripped 6 bases from V and 7 bases from J, with 21 bases between. Per the germline V gene, CDR1 is SGHAT and CDR2 is FQNNGV. DNA of the CDR3: TGTGCCAGCAGATCACTGACGAGGAGGCAGGGTGGCTACACCTTC. Amino acid sequence: CASRSLTRRQGGYTF.

J is TRBJ2-3 and V is TRBV16, with D unresolved. The germline CDR1 and CDR2 sequences are KGHSY and FQNENV. Trimming removed 0 bases at V and 4 bases at J, with 17 bases between. This CDR3 is built from 17 residues. The CDR3 region has the DNA TGTGCCAGCAGCCAATCTCCAACCCAACGGGCCGCAGATACGCAGTATTTT. Translation: CASSQSPTQRAADTQYF.

At least ten counts were recorded for this clonotype. V is TRBV19 and J is TRBJ2-5; 8 bases align to TRBD1. CDR3 length equals 13 residues. V was clipped by 10 bases and J by 5 bases; unmatched bases: 9. Germline V lookup: CDR1 LNHDA, CDR2 SQIVND (reference sequence). The DNA for the CDR3 is TGTGCCACCCGGACAGGGACGACGGAGACCCAGTACTTC. Protein product: CATRTGTTETQYF.

This chain links TRBV4-3 with TRBJ1-6, with D possibly matching TRBD1 (5 bases). Germline V gene data show CDR1 as LGHNA and CDR2 as YSLEER. Trimming left V 6 bases short and J 6 bases short, with 24 bases between. The CDR3 has 18 amino acids. For the CDR3, the DNA is TGCGCCAGCAGTCGAACCATGGAGGGGATTCGTGGTAATTCACCCCTCCACTTT. It codes for CASSRTMEGIRGNSPLHF.

This clonotype has a count of ten or more. The gene calls are TRBV9 and TRBJ2-2; no definite D call. Trimming pared 2 bases from V and 7 bases from J, leaving 12 bases between. Germline assignment: CDR1 SGDLS and CDR2 YYNGEE. This CDR3 region has 14 residues. As DNA, the CDR3 is TGTGCCAGCAGCGTTCGAACGTCCGGCGGGGAGCTGTTTTTT. Its protein product is CASSVRTSGGELFF.

This clonotype was recorded once. The rearrangement links TRBV20-1 to TRBJ2-7; 7 bases are a match to TRBD2. The V gene end was trimmed by 6 bases and the J gene end by 3 bases; junction bases not matched to a gene: 8. The CDR3 has 13 amino acids. CDR1 is DFQATT and CDR2 is SNEGSKA in the germline V gene (reference sequence). This CDR3 reads CSAREGLYYEQYF. CDR3 sequence (DNA): TGCAGTGCAAGGGAGGGCCTCTACTACGAGCAGTACTTC.

The CDR3, as DNA: TGTGCCAGTAGGCCCGGGACGAGCTACGAGCAGTACTTC. Amino acid sequence: CASRPGTSYEQYF. V usage is TRBV19 and J usage is TRBJ2-7; D is possibly TRBD1 or TRBD2 (5 bases each). CDR1 is LNHDA and CDR2 is SQIVND in the germline V gene (reference sequence). V dropped 6 bases and J dropped 3 bases, with 12 bases sitting between them. The CDR3 contains 13 residues.

Concerning this clonotype: This may be a read error: a much more frequent sequence differs by one nucleotide. This chain links TRBV7-9 with TRBJ2-5; D remains ambiguous. The germline V gene encodes CDR1 SEHNR and CDR2 FQNEAQ (reference sequence). V lost 5 bases and J 3 bases, leaving 10 bases between the germline ends. The length of the CDR3 is 13 residues. The CDR3, as DNA: TGTGCCAGCAGCGAAGAGACGAAAGAGACCCAGTACTTC. Translated, it gives CASSEETKETQYF.

This clonotype has just a few counts. The genes are TRBV4-1 and TRBJ2-5; the match to TRBD1 covers 9 bases. V dropped 3 bases and J dropped 3; count of bases not matched to a gene: 8. The length of the CDR3 is 16 residues. Looked up from germline, CDR1 is MGHRA and CDR2 is YSYEKL. As DNA, the CDR3 is TGCGCCAGCAGCCACCCGGACAGGGGAGGGGAAGAGACCCAGTACTTC. It is translated as CASSHPDRGGEETQYF.

This clonotype was counted many times. This chain uses TRBV7-9 with TRBJ1-2, with D possibly matching TRBD1 (6 bases). This CDR3 region has 18 residues. The germline V and J ends were trimmed by 5 bases and 4 bases, with 26 bases remaining between them. The germline CDR1 and CDR2 sequences are SEHNR and FQNEAQ (reference sequence). CDR3: CASSHRDTDLDGLYGYTF. CDR3 DNA sequence: TGTGCCAGCAGCCACCGGGACACGGACTTGGACGGCCTCTATGGCTACACCTTC. The whole variable domain, filled in from reference TRBV7-9 and TRBJ1-2, reads DTGVSQNPRHKITKRGQNVTFRCDPISEHNRLYWYRQTLGQGPEFLTYFQNEAQLEKSRLLSDRFSAERPKGSFSTLEIQRTEQGDSAMYLCASSHRDTDLDGLYGYTFGSGTRLTVV.